What follows describes a single T cell receptor beta chain. This clonotype has only a few counts. Its antigen is unknown. Qualities for individual bases were not recorded, and no much larger clone is one base off. Sequenced on an Illumina NovaSeq 6000. TCRalpha and TCRbeta cDNA libraries were built by 5'RACE with constant-segment primers, adding sample barcodes and unique molecular identifiers. Trizol reagent was used to extract RNA from every sample. Libraries were amplified in two PCR steps, with a second sample barcode and Illumina TruSeq adapters added in the second step. Libraries were sequenced on an Illumina NovaSeq with 2 x 150 bp paired-end reads. Turning to the authors' computational methods: Demultiplexing of reads and collapsing into UMI-guided consensus sequences were performed with migec v1.2.7. With mixcr v2.1.11, UMI consensuses were aligned to TRA and TRB V and J templates and assembled into clonotypes. A clonotype was counted as expanded or contracted only when both edgeR and NoisET called the clonotype significant, with the noise models trained on biological replicates. For edgeR calls, a false discovery rate-adjusted p below 0.01 and a log2 fold-change threshold of 1 were applied. As an exploratory analysis of dynamics, PCA with hierarchical clustering was applied to max-normalized trajectories of the 1000 most abundant clonotypes. The CD4 or CD8 phenotype of responding clones was assigned using the separately sequenced CD4+ and CD8+ repertoires. Using fastp at Q25 and MiXCR, TCRdb reprocessed the public reads and kept productive beta chains. Each entry is one CDR3 protein sequence, shown with its most common DNA and genes. In this record, the V and J calls reflect TCRdb's handling and not the investigators' own analysis. The table for this sample lists roughly 150,000 distinct CDR3 sequences; 13% to 15% of them were counted only once. The top ten clonotypes cover around 30% of the sample.

The CDR3 runs 10 residues from the cysteine to the phenylalanine. The entry retains the CDR3 DNA only, 30 bases that are in frame from base 1. Trimming removed 10 bases from V and 2 bases from J, leaving 4 bases between the germline ends. Ficoll-Paque density gradient centrifugation was used to isolate PBMCs. These data belong to a study of T-cell memory formation after mild COVID-19 (dated by TCRdb to the early 2020s). With respect to the entire study: TCR sequence clusters from the two donors were found to be largely donor specific. The cohort was made up of two young adult volunteers, one female and one male, who were previously healthy. In a couple of donors, T-cell clones that expanded and contracted after mild COVID-19 were tracked by sequencing TCRalpha and TCRbeta repertoires over time. The full study reports these points: Only a couple of mild cases were covered by the study, and larger cohorts that include severe cases with pre-infection samples were considered necessary. Some responding clones were detected in pre-infection memory, which suggested that pre-existing cross-reactive memory T cells had joined the SARS-CoV-2 response. Contracting CD4+ clones were located mainly in the CM and EM memory subsets, whereas CD8+ clones were found to be enriched in EMRA. Balanced CD4/CD8 phenotypes were observed for clones contracting from day 15 to 85, whereas a bias towards CD4+ was observed for a second wave of clones expanding from day 15 to 37. SARS-CoV-2 specificity of the second-wave clones peaking on day 37 was not confirmed.

The clonotype comes from an adult woman who had mild COVID-19 (a few samples of this study predate the infection). The sample titles of this study are shuffled in the database, so cell type and time point are left out; the donor was told from shared clones. This chain joins TRBV12-3 or TRBV12-4 to TRBJ2-3, with the D segment identity uncertain. The sample comprised PBMCs or a T cell subset sorted from them (not recorded which). The CDR3 loop reads CATSTDTQYF. The sequenced DNA: TGTGCCACCTCCACAGATACGCAGTATTTT.